This T cell receptor (beta chain) is from a study of cytomegalovirus exposure and HLA in healthy donors. Study background: Previous work identified roughly 120 million unique TCR beta sequences from about 179 million T cells.

Whole-study results and caveats: As a later analysis revealed, most CMV-associated TCR beta chains appeared HLA-restricted. The study recorded over 150 TCR beta chains that were cytomegalovirus-associated.

The CDR3 length is 14 residues. Germline V gives CDR1 LNHDA, CDR2 SQIVND (reference sequence). The ends were cut back, 0 bases at V and 8 bases at J, with 10 bases in the middle. As regards this clone: Antigen: not known.

Vbeta (60) and Jbeta (13) primers were used in the PCR. In the original analysis: Per a later analysis, the number of unique TCR beta chains was about 80 million, of which 9 million to 12 million were shared. Sequenced by immunoSEQ multiplex PCR; TCRdb stores in-frame clones only, minus some. The D gene and trimming were derived from the DNA, and the V and J assignments and clone size from that table. Among some 150,000 clones listed, about 64% were seen once. Sequenced input: PBMCs. The clonotype comes from a woman in her thirties or forties in good health and CMV-seronegative. V gene TRBV19 combines with J gene TRBJ1-4, with D possibly being TRBD1 (5 bases). For the CDR3, the DNA is TGTGCCAGTAGTATAGATTCAGGGCGGGAAAAACTGTTTTTT. Amino acid sequence: CASSIDSGREKLFF.